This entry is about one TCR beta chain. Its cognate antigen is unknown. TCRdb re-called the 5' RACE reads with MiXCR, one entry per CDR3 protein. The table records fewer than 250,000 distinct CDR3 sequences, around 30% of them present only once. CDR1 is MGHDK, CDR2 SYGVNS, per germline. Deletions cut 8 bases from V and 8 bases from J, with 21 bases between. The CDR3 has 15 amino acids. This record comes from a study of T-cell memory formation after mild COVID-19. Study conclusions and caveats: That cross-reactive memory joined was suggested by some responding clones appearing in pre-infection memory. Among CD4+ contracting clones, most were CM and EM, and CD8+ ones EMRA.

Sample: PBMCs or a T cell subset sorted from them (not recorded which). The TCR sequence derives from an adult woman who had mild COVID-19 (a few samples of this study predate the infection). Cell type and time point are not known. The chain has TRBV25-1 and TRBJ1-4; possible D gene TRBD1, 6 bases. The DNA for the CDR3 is TGTGCCAGCGGGGCCAGGGGTGGACGATCGGAAAAACTGTTTTTT. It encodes CASGARGGRSEKLFF.